The 11 T cell receptor beta chains below all came from one sample that was sequenced in a study of vaccination and CD4 T cells after COVID-19. Treatment reported: 10-day PBMC culture with coronavirus spike peptide pools or control peptides (ViraFEST assay). An unexposed donor provided the CD4+ T cells, which were collected before the COVID-19 pandemic (2011-2018). Their cognate antigens are unknown. At the Johns Hopkins FTIC core, DNA taken from cultured CD4+ T cells was sequenced by way of the Oncomine TCR Beta short-read assay. TCRdb processed the PCR reads anew with MiXCR; each CDR3 protein has one entry. The sample shows fewer than 2,000 distinct CDR3 sequences, approximately 10% of them seen only once. Material for sequencing was CD4+ T cells from blood, cultured in vitro. The source of these receptors is a human donor in good health.

This clonotype came up once. This may be a read error, as it is one base from a much larger clone. The CDR3 spells CASTLQATDTQYF. DNA of the CDR3: TGTGCCAGCACCCTGCAGGCCACAGATACGCAGTATTTT. This rearrangement joins TRBV7-2 to TRBJ2-3, with D unclear. V was shortened by 7 bases and J by 2 bases, with 10 bases between the two germline ends. Per germline, CDR1 SGHTA and CDR2 FQGNSA. CDR3 length equals 13 residues.

By share of the sample, this clonotype is medium-sized. The chain couples TRBV2 to TRBJ1-2; TRBD1 aligns across 7 bases. CDR1 and CDR2 from the germline V gene are SNHLY and FYNNEI. The length of the CDR3 is 16 residues. V lost 6 bases to trimming and J lost 7 bases; unmatched junction nucleotides: 17. The chain's CDR3 is CASRREFSGGDRGYTF. The CDR3 bases are TGTGCCAGCAGGAGGGAGTTTTCAGGGGGTGATCGTGGCTACACCTTC.

The V and J genes are TRBV29-1 and TRBJ2-1; 8 bases line up with TRBD1. CDR3 length: 14 residues. Germline CDR1 reads SQVTM; CDR2 reads ANQGSEA. V trimming: 0 bases; J trimming: 4 bases; junction bases outside the gene matches: 2. CDR3 sequence (DNA): TGCAGCGTTGAAGAGGGACAGGTGTACAATGAGCAGTTCTTC. The encoded protein is CSVEEGQVYNEQFF.

This clonotype is medium-sized (0.01 to 0.1%) by share. The chain links TRBV24-1 to TRBJ2-1, with D perhaps TRBD2 (6 bases). The CDR3 has 16 amino acids. Germline V CDR1 and CDR2: KGHDR, SFDVKD. V dropped 4 bases and J dropped 2 bases, with 14 bases sitting between them. The CDR3 DNA is TGTGCCACCAGTGAAAGGTCTAGCGAGGCCTACAATGAGCAGTTCTTC. As protein: CATSERSSEAYNEQFF.

This clonotype was recorded a few times. This chain uses TRBV29-1 with TRBJ1-2; D unresolved. CDR1 and CDR2 (germline): SQVTM, ANQGSEA. Trimming removed 7 bases at V and 3 bases at J, with 12 bases between. The CDR3 has 12 amino acids. The CDR3 loop is CSAIDTYYGYTF. The CDR3, as DNA: TGCAGCGCTATAGACACGTACTATGGCTACACCTTC. Full variable domain (missing parts from reference TRBV29-1 and TRBJ1-2): SAVISQKPSRDICQRGTSLTIQCQVDSQVTMMFWYRQQPGQSLTLIATANQGSEATYESGFVIDKFPISRPNLTFSTLTVSNMSPEDSSIYLCSAIDTYYGYTFGSGTRLTVV.

This chain joins TRBV9 and TRBJ2-7; D is unresolved. Trimming cost V 0 bases and J 0 bases, with 13 bases left between them. CDR1 SGDLS and CDR2 YYNGEE come from the germline V gene. The CDR3 spans 16 residues. As DNA, the CDR3 is TGTGCCAGCAGCGTAGGAGGATACGGTAGCTCCTACGAGCAGTACTTC. This translates into CASSVGGYGSSYEQYF.

This clonotype was seen more than once but under ten times. V usage is TRBV5-1 and J usage is TRBJ2-7; D remains unclear. The CDR3 runs to 15 residues. The germline V gene encodes CDR1 SGHRS and CDR2 YFSETQ. V dropped 0 bases and J dropped 0 bases, with 10 bases sitting between them. The DNA of the CDR3 is TGCGCCAGCAGCTTGGCACCAGAGACCTCCTACGAGCAGTACTTC. It codes for CASSLAPETSYEQYF.

This clonotype counts as medium-sized. CDR3 in DNA: TGCAGTGCTAAACAGGGTATCGGAGAGACCCAGTACTTC. Protein: CSAKQGIGETQYF. V is TRBV20-1 and J is TRBJ2-5, with D perhaps matching TRBD1 (6 bases). The CDR3 length is 13 residues. Germline CDR1 is DFQATT and CDR2 is SNEGSKA (reference sequence). V was pared by 4 bases and J by 4 bases, with 13 bases between.

This rearrangement joins TRBV7-2 to TRBJ2-1; 8 nucleotides match TRBD1. The V gene's germline CDR1 is SGHTA and CDR2 FQGNSA. J was trimmed by 2 bases and V by 5 bases; bases with no gene match: 2. The CDR3 runs to 14 residues. The CDR3 nucleotides read TGTGCCAGCAGCAGGGACAGGACCTACAATGAGCAGTTCTTC. Translating gives CASSRDRTYNEQFF.

This clonotype ranks as medium-sized. The chain links TRBV20-1 to TRBJ2-1; 7 bases map to TRBD2. The CDR3 is made up of 14 amino acids. The junction had 6 bases not matched to a gene; V was cut back by 5 bases and J by 2 bases. CDR1 DFQATT and CDR2 SNEGSKA come from the germline V gene (reference sequence). This CDR3 is CSAPGLTAYNEQFF. CDR3 sequence (DNA): TGCAGTGCTCCGGGACTAACAGCCTACAATGAGCAGTTCTTC.

Within the sample, this clonotype is medium-sized. The chain employs TRBV28 and TRBJ2-5; D may be TRBD1 or TRBD2 (6 bases each). Deletions cut 5 bases from V and 5 bases from J, with 18 bases between. Germline V CDR1 and CDR2: MDHEN, SYDVKM. The CDR3 runs 15 residues. In nucleotides, the CDR3 is TGTGCCAGCAGTAGGAGGAGGCAGGGGAGGGAGACCCAGTACTTC. It translates to CASSRRRQGRETQYF. Drawing the rest from reference TRBV28 and TRBJ2-5, the complete variable domain is DVKVTQSSRYLVKRTGEKVFLECVQDMDHENMFWYRQDPGLGLRLIYFSYDVKMKEKGDIPEGYSVSREKKERFSLILESASTNQTSMYLCASSRRRQGRETQYFGPGTRLLVL.